This section outlines one TCR beta chain sequence together with its context. Its antigen is currently unknown. Per the germline V gene, CDR1 is GTSNPN and CDR2 is SVGIG (reference sequence). The ends were cut back, 0 bases at V and 15 bases at J, with 13 bases in the middle. There are 11 residues in the CDR3. The data were produced by immunoSEQ multiplex PCR, yet TCRdb's version contains in-frame clones alone and is incomplete. The data hold millions of clones, with around nine tenths observed a single time. This sample is part of a study of shared clonotypes between healthy human individuals. The study's findings and limits: Rarefaction analysis demonstrated incomplete sorted-subset sequencing notwithstanding large depth.

Donors had no recently reported acute infections or vaccinations and were HIV-negative. The chain links TRBV30 to TRBJ2-3, with D possibly TRBD1 on 6 matching bases. Sequencing was performed on naive CD4+ T cells sorted from blood. Noted subset: CD45RA+ positively selected. The sequence derives from a young man in good health. This CDR3 is CAWSVPTGQYF. The CDR3 DNA follows: TGTGCCTGGAGTGTTCCCACGGGACAATATTTT.